This entry is about one TCR beta chain. The antigen is not known. The data were taken from a study of shared clonotypes between healthy human individuals. Germline CDR1 is MGHRA and CDR2 is YSYEKL. Deletions cut 3 bases from V and 2 bases from J, with 13 bases between. The CDR3 contains 15 residues. Replicate PCRs run on sorted subsets employed about 220 ng DNA, 30,000 to 35,000 T cell genomes. Clones were sequenced by immunoSEQ multiplex PCR, and TCRdb holds only the in-frame ones, with some missing. The table records about 2.4 million clones, approximately 90% of them present only once. Study observations and caveats: Relative to clonotypes present in all four donors, those not shared had lower generation probabilities. Across a handful of donors, naive CD4 shared 5% to 5.5%, naive CD8 under 4%, memory CD4 2% to 2.5%, memory CD8 0.35% to 0.5%.

Specimen: naive CD4+ T cells sorted from blood. Subset given: CD45RA+ positively selected. The clonotype comes from a young man in good health. The rearrangement joins TRBV4-1 to TRBJ1-2, with D possibly matching TRBD1 (5 bases). The CDR3 DNA follows: TGCGCCAGCAGCCAGCACCGGGGCCCAAACTATGGCTACACCTTC. It translates to CASSQHRGPNYGYTF.